This entry lists 9 T cell receptor gamma chains sequenced from one sample in a study of γδ T cells in repeated Plasmodium falciparum infection. TCRdb applied CATT to the multiplex PCR reads for clone calling. This sample carries roughly 32,000 gamma-chain clones, over 1.3% of them seen once, and the ten largest clones take less than 20%. Flow sorting of PBMC yielded separate Vgamma9/Vdelta2+ and Vdelta2-negative gammadelta T cell populations for bulk repertoire analysis. The specimen sequenced was gamma-delta T cells from blood. These TCRs come from a pool of human donors (malaria-infected and uninfected, not separated).

There are many counts of this clone. Additional DNA sequences in this sample encode the identical CDR3. The CDR3, as DNA: TGTGCCACCTGGGAAATATTGTATTATAAGAAACTCTTT. Translation: CATWEILYYKKLF. The V gene is TRGV4, the J gene TRGJ1 or TRGJ2. TCRdb records no J gene; here it was assigned by comparing the DNA to germline. The germline CDR1 and CDR2 sequences are EGSTGY and YDSYTSSV. The CDR3 is 13 amino acids. The ends lost 4 bases at V and 4 bases at J; junction bases unmatched: 7.

This clone was found many times. This DNA translates differently at residue 9 from the TCRdb protein, which is that of a much larger clone; a read error is likely, and the protein shown is the DNA's own translation. The V segment is TRGV4, and no J call was made. The germline V gene encodes CDR1 EGSTGY and CDR2 YDSYTSSV. The CDR3 runs 11 residues. Here the CDR3 DNA reads TGTGCCACCTGGGATGGTTGGTTCGAGATATTT. It codes for CATWDGWFEIF.

This clone has a count of ten or more. A far larger clone is off by one base, so a read error is likely. The same CDR3 is also encoded by other DNA sequences in this sample. No call exists for the J gene, whereas the V gene is TRGV9. From germline, CDR1 is GITISATS and CDR2 ISYDGTV (reference sequence). The CDR3 has 14 residues. Here the CDR3 reads CALWTHSSDWIKTF. CDR3 DNA: TGTGCCTTGTGGACCCACAGTAGTGATTGGATCAAGACGTTC.

This clone was detected many times. The chain recombines TRGV9 with TRGJ1 or TRGJ2. J lost 2 bases, V lost 0 bases, and 7 bases had no gene match. The CDR3 has 15 residues. Germline-derived CDR1 and CDR2 are GITISATS and ISYDGTV (reference sequence). The CDR3 bases are TGTGCCTTGTGGGAGGTGCGGGGGGATTATTATAAGAAACTCTTT. It encodes CALWEVRGDYYKKLF.

This clone was picked up many times. Only one base separates this from a far larger clonotype, so it likely reflects a read error. At the DNA level, this CDR3 is encoded by other sequences in the same sample as well. This chain links TRGV9 with TRGJP. The germline CDR1 and CDR2 sequences are GITISATS and ISYDGTV (reference sequence). The junction had 6 bases not matched to a gene; V was cut back by 0 bases and J by 7 bases. CDR3 size: 17 residues. In nucleotides, the CDR3 is TGTGCCTTGTGGGAGGTGCAGCGGGAGTTGGGCAAAAAAATCAAGGTATTT. It translates to CALWEVQRELGKKIKVF.

This clone was seen many times. The database protein in TCRdb disagrees with the DNA translation at residue 5; the sequence shown here was translated from the DNA. V gene TRGV4 combines with J gene TRGJ1 or TRGJ2. With V trimmed by 5 bases and J by 3 bases, 4 bases remained unmatched. The length of the CDR3 is 12 residues. Per germline, CDR1 EGSTGY and CDR2 YDSYTSSV. This chain's CDR3 is CATWGRYYKKLF. The CDR3 DNA reads TGTGCCACCTGGGGACGTTATTATAAGAAACTCTTT.

This clone has just a few counts. This DNA's translation and the protein TCRdb lists, from a much larger clone, do not match at residue 11, likely due to a read error; the protein shown is translated from the DNA. The rearrangement links TRGV2 to TRGJP2. Assignment of the J gene here rests on matching the DNA to germline, because TCRdb gives none. In germline, CDR1 is EGSNGY, CDR2 YDSYNSKV. The CDR3 is made up of 17 amino acids. The CDR3 sequence is CATWDLQTYSNDWIKTF. The CDR3, as DNA: TGTGCCACCTGGGACCTACAGACGTATAGTAATGATTGGATCAAGACGTTT.

This clone was counted ten times or more. TCRdb has a much larger clone's protein, which differs at residue 11 from the translation of this DNA, likely because of a read error; what is shown is the protein translated from the DNA. The chain links TRGV9 to TRGJP. TCRdb leaves out the J gene; it was filled in here by matching the DNA to germline. The V gene's germline CDR1 is GITISATS and CDR2 ISYDGTV (reference sequence). The CDR3 loop spans 16 amino acids. CDR3 DNA sequence: TGTGCCTTGTGGGAAGACCGTGAGTTGGGCGAAAAAATCAAGGTATTT. Protein: CALWEDRELGEKIKVF.

This clone was recorded many times. Translating this DNA gives a protein that differs at residue 3 from the TCRdb one, which belongs to a much larger clone; a read error is likely, and the protein shown is this translation. The CDR3 coding sequence is TGTGCCCCCTGGGACTCGTGGTATTATAAGAAACTCTTT. It yields the protein CAPWDSWYYKKLF. This chain links TRGV3 with TRGJ1 or TRGJ2. Germline V CDR1 and CDR2: VTNTFY, YDVSTARD (reference sequence). CDR3 length equals 13 residues.